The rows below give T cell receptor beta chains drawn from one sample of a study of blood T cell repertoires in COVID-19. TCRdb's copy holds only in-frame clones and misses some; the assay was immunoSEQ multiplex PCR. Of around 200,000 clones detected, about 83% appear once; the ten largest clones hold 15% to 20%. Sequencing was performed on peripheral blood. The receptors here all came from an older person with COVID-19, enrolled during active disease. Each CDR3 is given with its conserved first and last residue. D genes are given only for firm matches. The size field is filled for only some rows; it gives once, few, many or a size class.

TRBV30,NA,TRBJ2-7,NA,CAWSIGAEYEQYF,TGTGCCTGGAGTATAGGAGCGGAATACGAGCAGTACTTC
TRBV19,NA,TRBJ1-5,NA,CASRPGTSLNQPQHF,TGTGCCAGTCGCCCCGGGACAAGCCTCAATCAGCCCCAGCATTTT
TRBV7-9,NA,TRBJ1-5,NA,CASSLDGQFNQPQHF,TGTGCCAGCAGCTTAGATGGACAGTTCAATCAGCCCCAGCATTTT
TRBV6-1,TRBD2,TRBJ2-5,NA,CASSGGALGLAGQETQYF,TGTGCCAGCAGTGGAGGAGCCCTGGGACTAGCGGGTCAAGAGACCCAGTACTTC
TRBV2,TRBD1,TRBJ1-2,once,CASSVGTGYGYTF,TGTGCCAGCAGTGTCGGGACAGGCTATGGCTACACCTTC
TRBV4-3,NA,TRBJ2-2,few,CASSRPGWELFF,TGCGCCAGCAGCCGCCCGGGTTGGGAGCTGTTTTTT
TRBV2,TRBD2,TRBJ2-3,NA,CASSELAGGTDTQYF,TGTGCCAGCAGTGAACTAGCGGGAGGTACTGATACGCAGTATTTT
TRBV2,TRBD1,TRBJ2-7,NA,CASSEGFRTGGYEQYF,TGTGCCAGCAGTGAAGGATTCAGGACAGGGGGATACGAGCAGTACTTC
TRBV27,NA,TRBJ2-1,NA,CASSLGTSSLQYNEQFF,TGTGCCAGCAGCCTCGGGACTTCCTCACTCCAATACAATGAGCAGTTCTTC
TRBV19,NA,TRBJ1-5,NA,CASSARTDTYSNQPQHF,TGTGCCAGTAGTGCCCGGACAGACACGTATAGCAATCAGCCCCAGCATTTT
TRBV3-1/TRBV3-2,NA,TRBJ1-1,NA,CASSRSPGGFIGTEAFF,TGTGCCAGCAGCCGGTCCCCTGGGGGGTTTATAGGCACTGAAGCTTTCTTT
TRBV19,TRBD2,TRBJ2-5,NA,CASTASGGGTQYF,TGTGCCAGTACGGCTAGCGGGGGGGGGACCCAGTACTTC
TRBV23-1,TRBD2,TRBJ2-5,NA,CASSLTSGKQETQYF,TGCGCCAGCAGTCTCACTAGCGGAAAACAAGAGACCCAGTACTTC
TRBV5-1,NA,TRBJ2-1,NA,CASSLLVNEQFF,TGCGCCAGCAGCTTGCTCGTCAATGAGCAGTTCTTC
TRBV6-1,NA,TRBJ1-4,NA,CASSDGDNEKLFF,TGTGCCAGCAGTGATGGCGACAACGAAAAACTGTTTTTT
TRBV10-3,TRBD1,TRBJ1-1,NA,CAISDSQGVVTEAFF,TGTGCCATCAGTGACTCACAGGGGGTGGTCACTGAAGCTTTCTTT
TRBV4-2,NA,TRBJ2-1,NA,CASSRDNYNEQFF,TGTGCCAGCAGCCGGGACAACTACAATGAGCAGTTCTTC
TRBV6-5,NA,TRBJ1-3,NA,CASSYTAGSKGNTIYF,TGTGCCAGCAGTTACACCGCAGGGTCGAAAGGAAACACCATATATTTT
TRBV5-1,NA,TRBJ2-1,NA,CASKENLAAYNEQFF,TGCGCCAGCAAGGAGAACTTAGCGGCCTACAATGAGCAGTTCTTC
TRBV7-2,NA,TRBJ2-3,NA,CASSLESPDTQYF,TGTGCCAGCAGCTTAGAAAGCCCAGATACGCAGTATTTT
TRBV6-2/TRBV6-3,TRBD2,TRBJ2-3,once,CASSYGSGTTSTDTQYF,TGTGCCAGCAGTTACGGATCCGGGACTACTAGCACAGATACGCAGTATTTT
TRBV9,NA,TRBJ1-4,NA,CASSVGGGSNEKLFF,TGTGCCAGCAGCGTAGGTGGGGGGTCTAATGAAAAACTGTTTTTT
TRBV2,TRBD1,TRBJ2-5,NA,CASNPDRAETQYF,TGTGCCAGCAACCCGGACAGGGCGGAGACCCAGTACTTC
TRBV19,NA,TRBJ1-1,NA,CASSTGPTMNTEAFF,TGTGCCAGTTCGACAGGCCCCACCATGAACACTGAAGCTTTCTTT
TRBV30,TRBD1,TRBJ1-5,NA,CAWSGGQRNQPQHF,TGTGCCTGGAGTGGGGGACAGAGAAATCAGCCCCAGCATTTT
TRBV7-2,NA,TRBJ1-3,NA,CASSIDSGGLSGNTIYF,TGTGCCAGCAGCATCGATTCGGGGGGCCTCTCTGGAAACACCATATATTTT
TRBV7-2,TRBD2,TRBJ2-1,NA,CASSLSIPGGTAYNEQFF,TGTGCCAGCAGCTTATCCATTCCGGGGGGGACGGCCTACAATGAGCAGTTCTTC
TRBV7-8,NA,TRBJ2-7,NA,CASSFSTVSSYEQYF,TGTGCCAGCAGCTTCTCCACAGTGTCCTCCTACGAGCAGTACTTC
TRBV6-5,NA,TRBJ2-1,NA,CASSYGSDEQFF,TGTGCCAGCAGTTACGGTAGTGATGAGCAGTTCTTC
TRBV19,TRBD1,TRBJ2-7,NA,CASSTIGQGETYEQYF,TGTGCCAGTAGTACAATAGGACAGGGGGAGACCTACGAGCAGTACTTC
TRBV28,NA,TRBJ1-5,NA,CASSLDQPQHF,TGTGCCAGCAGCCTAGATCAGCCCCAGCATTTT
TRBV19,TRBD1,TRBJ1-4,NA,CASLTGTGDEKLFF,TGTGCCAGCCTTACCGGGACAGGGGATGAAAAACTGTTTTTT
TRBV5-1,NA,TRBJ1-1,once,CASSQLDILNTEAFF,TGCGCCAGCAGCCAACTGGACATCCTGAACACTGAAGCTTTCTTT
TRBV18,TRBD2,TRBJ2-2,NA,CASSPLAGAESGELFF,TGTGCCAGCTCACCCCTAGCGGGAGCGGAGTCCGGGGAGCTGTTTTTT
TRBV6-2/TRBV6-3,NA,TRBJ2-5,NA,CASSRGVQGETQYF,TGTGCCAGCAGTCGGGGAGTACAGGGCGAGACCCAGTACTTC
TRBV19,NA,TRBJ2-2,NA,CASSRRGQPNTGELFF,TGTGCCAGTAGTAGGCGAGGGCAACCCAACACCGGGGAGCTGTTTTTT
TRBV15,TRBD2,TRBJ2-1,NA,CATSRDSATSGRARFF,TGTGCCACCAGCAGAGATTCCGCGACTAGCGGGAGGGCCCGGTTCTTC
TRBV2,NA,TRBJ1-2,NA,CASSAGRANYGYTF,TGTGCCAGCAGCGCAGGAAGAGCTAACTATGGCTACACCTTC
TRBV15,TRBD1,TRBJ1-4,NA,CATSRDRAGGTNEKLFF,TGTGCCACCAGCAGAGATAGGGCAGGGGGCACTAATGAAAAACTGTTTTTT
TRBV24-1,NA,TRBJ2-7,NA,CATSDSLYEQYF,TGTGCCACCAGTGACTCTCTCTACGAGCAGTACTTC
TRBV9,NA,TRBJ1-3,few,CASSVQGAPGNTIYF,TGTGCCAGCAGCGTACAAGGGGCCCCTGGAAACACCATATATTTT
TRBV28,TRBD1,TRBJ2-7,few,CASSFSLGTAGQYF,TGTGCCAGCAGTTTTTCTTTAGGGACAGCAGGGCAGTACTTC
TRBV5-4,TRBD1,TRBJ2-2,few,CASSLYGPGQGELFF,TGTGCCAGCAGCTTGTACGGGCCGGGACAGGGGGAGCTGTTTTTT
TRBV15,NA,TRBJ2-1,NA,CATSRDELFLVDNEQFF,TGTGCCACCAGCAGAGATGAGCTTTTCCTAGTCGACAATGAGCAGTTCTTC
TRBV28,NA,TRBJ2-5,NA,CASAQGGRGETQYF,TGTGCCAGCGCTCAGGGGGGTCGGGGGGAGACCCAGTACTTC
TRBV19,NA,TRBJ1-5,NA,CASSPRKKVLGDSNQPQHF,TGTGCCAGTAGTCCCCGAAAAAAGGTCTTGGGAGATAGCAATCAGCCCCAGCATTTT
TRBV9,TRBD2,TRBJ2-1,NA,CASSANLAGGRNEQFF,TGTGCCAGCAGCGCAAATCTAGCGGGAGGGCGCAATGAGCAGTTCTTC
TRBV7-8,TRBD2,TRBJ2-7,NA,CASSLRGEPYF,TGTGCCAGCAGCTTACGGGGGGAACCGTACTTC
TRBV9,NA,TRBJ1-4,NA,CASSVGRGREKQFF,TGTGCCAGCAGCGTGGGCAGGGGAAGAGAAAAACAGTTTTTT